A selection of T cell receptor beta chains follows, all from one sample in a study of blood T cell repertoires in COVID-19. The protocol was immunoSEQ multiplex PCR, while the TCRdb copy is restricted to in-frame clones and leaves out a portion. This table has roughly 140,000 clones, 84% appearing once. The sample comprised peripheral blood. These receptor sequences come from a human donor in a cohort sampled during active COVID-19. Each CDR3 is given with its conserved first and last residue. A D gene is named only where the DNA matches it firmly. Clone size is shown for a subset of rows, as once, few, many or a class of expanded clone.

D gene	J gene	clone size	V gene	CDR3 protein	CDR3 DNA
-	TRBJ1-5	-	TRBV19	CASSIANSYSNQPQHF	TGTGCCAGTAGTATAGCTAACAGTTATAGCAATCAGCCCCAGCATTTT
TRBD1	TRBJ1-1	-	TRBV29-1	CSVAQGVNTEAFF	TGCAGCGTTGCCCAGGGGGTGAACACTGAAGCTTTCTTT
TRBD1	TRBJ1-4	-	TRBV3-1/TRBV3-2	CASSPDPRDRVSANEKLFF	TGTGCCAGCAGCCCAGATCCTCGGGACAGGGTGTCAGCTAATGAAAAACTGTTTTTT
TRBD2	TRBJ2-5	few	TRBV5-4	CASSYWTSGEETQYF	TGTGCCAGCAGCTACTGGACTAGCGGGGAAGAGACCCAGTACTTC
TRBD1	TRBJ1-4	-	TRBV19	CASGQGRSLAPISEKLFF	TGTGCCAGCGGACAGGGTCGATCCTTAGCACCAATATCGGAAAAACTGTTTTTT
-	TRBJ1-4	few	TRBV28	CASRRDRGEGEKLFF	TGTGCCAGCCGGAGAGATAGGGGTGAAGGAGAAAAACTGTTTTTT
TRBD1	TRBJ1-2	-	TRBV27	CASSSIKGTGGGRGGYTF	TGTGCCAGCAGTTCCATTAAGGGGACAGGGGGCGGTAGGGGAGGCTACACCTTC
TRBD1	TRBJ2-7	-	TRBV7-2	CASSPGTGASYEQYF	TGTGCCAGCAGCCCGGGGACAGGGGCCTCCTACGAGCAGTACTTC
-	TRBJ1-2	-	TRBV6-5	CASRNREGGYGYTF	TGTGCCAGCAGAAACAGGGAGGGGGGCTATGGCTACACCTTC
TRBD1	TRBJ2-7	-	TRBV2	CASGWTGDSYEQYF	TGTGCCAGCGGTTGGACAGGGGACTCCTACGAGCAGTACTTC
TRBD2	TRBJ2-5	-	TRBV29-1	CSAGTSGGETQYF	TGCAGCGCCGGGACTAGCGGGGGAGAGACCCAGTACTTC
TRBD1	TRBJ1-5	-	TRBV5-6	CASSFGTGGRADQPQHF	TGTGCCAGCAGCTTTGGGACAGGGGGAAGAGCGGATCAGCCCCAGCATTTT
-	TRBJ1-1	-	TRBV12-3/TRBV12-4	CASSPRGNTEAFF	TGTGCCAGCAGCCCCAGGGGGAACACTGAAGCTTTCTTT
TRBD2	TRBJ2-7	-	TRBV15	CATSRKLAGDYEQYF	TGTGCCACCAGCAGAAAACTAGCGGGGGACTACGAGCAGTACTTC
-	TRBJ1-2	-	TRBV19	CASSMASGPANYGYTF	TGTGCCAGTAGTATGGCCAGCGGCCCAGCTAACTATGGCTACACCTTC
-	TRBJ1-5	few	TRBV5-6	CASSLGQISNQPQHF	TGTGCCAGCAGCTTGGGGCAGATAAGCAATCAGCCCCAGCATTTT
-	TRBJ2-1	-	TRBV7-2	CASSLYLAGEQFF	TGTGCCAGCAGCTTGTACCTGGCGGGTGAGCAGTTCTTC
TRBD1	TRBJ1-1	-	TRBV5-1	CASSHGGQGAPFDTEAFF	TGCGCCAGCAGCCACGGGGGACAGGGGGCGCCGTTTGACACTGAAGCTTTCTTT
-	TRBJ2-1	many	TRBV9	CASSNQLGRGTYNEQFF	TGTGCCAGCAGCAACCAGTTGGGTCGAGGGACTTACAATGAGCAGTTCTTC
-	TRBJ2-1	-	TRBV5-4	CASSLGQISYNEQFF	TGTGCCAGCAGCCTCGGACAGATCTCCTACAATGAGCAGTTCTTC
-	TRBJ2-4	-	TRBV19	CASSPRGYLAKNIQYF	TGTGCCAGTAGTCCAAGGGGGTATCTAGCCAAAAACATTCAGTACTTC
-	TRBJ2-7	-	TRBV7-9	CASSLAGTNSYEQYF	TGTGCCAGCAGCTTAGCCGGGACAAACTCCTACGAGCAGTACTTC
-	TRBJ2-5	-	TRBV5-1	CASSLPQETQYF	TGCGCCAGCAGCTTGCCGCAAGAGACCCAGTACTTC
-	TRBJ2-2	few	TRBV3-1/TRBV3-2	CASSLTGELFF	TGTGCCAGCAGCCTAACCGGGGAGCTGTTTTTT
TRBD1	TRBJ2-3	-	TRBV4-1	CASSRGTVTDTQYF	TGCGCCAGCAGTCGTGGGACAGTGACAGATACGCAGTATTTT
TRBD1	TRBJ2-2	-	TRBV27	CASSFGDRGRSGELFF	TGTGCCAGCAGTTTCGGGGACAGGGGTCGCAGCGGGGAGCTGTTTTTT
-	TRBJ2-2	-	TRBV7-2	CASSVNRESGELFF	TGTGCCAGCAGCGTCAACCGGGAGTCCGGGGAGCTGTTTTTT
TRBD1	TRBJ2-1	few	TRBV29-1	CSVEGQGVYNEQFF	TGCAGCGTTGAAGGACAGGGGGTTTACAATGAGCAGTTCTTC
-	TRBJ2-6	-	TRBV12-1	CASSLLAGRVKFNSGANVLTF	TGTGCCAGCAGCCTCTTAGCGGGGAGGGTTAAGTTTAACTCTGGGGCCAACGTCCTGACTTTC
-	TRBJ1-1	once	TRBV6-5	CASSNGHIGTEAFF	TGTGCCAGCAGCAATGGACACATTGGGACTGAAGCTTTCTTT
TRBD1	TRBJ1-3	-	TRBV9	CASSAQGAGNTIYF	TGTGCCAGCAGCGCCCAGGGGGCTGGAAACACCATATATTTT
TRBD2	TRBJ2-4	-	TRBV6-4	CASLPPGGIYIQYF	TGTGCCAGCCTCCCTCCGGGGGGGATATACATTCAGTACTTC
TRBD1	TRBJ1-5	-	TRBV4-1	CASSLGQGAEFLGNQPQHF	TGCGCCAGCAGCCTGGGACAGGGGGCGGAATTTTTGGGGAATCAGCCCCAGCATTTT
-	TRBJ2-5	-	TRBV27	CASSFRRGQETQYF	TGTGCCAGCAGTTTCAGACGGGGCCAAGAGACCCAGTACTTC
-	TRBJ1-5	few	TRBV19	CASGLLGNQPQHF	TGTGCCAGCGGACTGCTCGGCAATCAGCCCCAGCATTTT
-	TRBJ2-3	-	TRBV5-6	CASSLGLFRDKEYF	TGTGCCAGCAGCTTGGGCCTTTTCAGGGACAAGGAGTATTTT
TRBD2	TRBJ2-5	once	TRBV5-1	CASGAPGGQETQYF	TGCGCCAGCGGCGCCCCGGGGGGCCAAGAGACCCAGTACTTC
-	TRBJ1-2	few	TRBV7-2	CASRVTDGTSGDYTF	TGTGCCAGCAGGGTTACCGATGGGACAAGTGGAGACTACACCTTC
-	TRBJ2-5	-	TRBV5-1	CASSLGGGETQYF	TGCGCCAGCAGCTTAGGGGGGGGCGAGACCCAGTACTTC
TRBD2	TRBJ2-5	-	TRBV6-6	CASRLGGQETQYF	TGTGCCAGCAGACTGGGGGGGCAAGAGACCCAGTACTTC
TRBD1	TRBJ2-5	-	TRBV5-1	CASSYGQGQETQYF	TGCGCCAGCAGCTACGGACAGGGTCAAGAGACCCAGTACTTC
TRBD1	TRBJ1-1	-	TRBV5-4	CASRHRQGSAEAFF	TGTGCCAGCAGACATAGACAGGGGTCGGCTGAAGCTTTCTTT
-	TRBJ2-2	-	TRBV5-8	CASSLWQGTGELFF	TGTGCCAGCAGCTTGTGGCAGGGAACCGGGGAGCTGTTTTTT
-	TRBJ2-5	many	TRBV9	CASSVARELPRHGWETQYF	TGTGCCAGCAGCGTAGCGAGAGAGCTCCCCAGACATGGTTGGGAGACCCAGTACTTC
-	TRBJ2-5	-	TRBV6-5	CASSSQGQETQYF	TGTGCCAGCAGTTCACAGGGTCAAGAGACCCAGTACTTC
-	TRBJ1-5	few	TRBV27	CASAPGEVATTTQPQHF	TGTGCCAGCGCTCCAGGGGAAGTTGCAACGACCACTCAGCCCCAGCATTTT
-	TRBJ2-7	-	TRBV18	CASSLYPRYEQYF	TGTGCCAGCTCACTCTACCCTCGATACGAGCAGTACTTC
-	TRBJ1-5	once	TRBV27	CASSSRASNQPQHF	TGTGCCAGCAGTAGCCGTGCTAGCAATCAGCCCCAGCATTTT
-	TRBJ1-1	-	TRBV5-1	CASSPRPGALHAFF	TGCGCCAGCAGCCCCCGACCAGGGGCCCTTCATGCTTTCTTT
TRBD1	TRBJ1-5	-	TRBV5-6	CASSFRDRLYQPQHF	TGTGCCAGCAGCTTCCGGGACAGACTTTATCAGCCCCAGCATTTT
-	TRBJ1-3	-	TRBV9	CASSVVEGNTIYF	TGTGCCAGCAGCGTAGTCGAGGGAAACACCATATATTTT
TRBD1	TRBJ2-7	few	TRBV5-1	CASSQGQGAAYEQYF	TGCGCCAGCAGCCAGGGACAGGGGGCGGCCTACGAGCAGTACTTC
-	TRBJ1-2	few	TRBV5-6	CASSLVGWNDYGYTF	TGTGCCAGCAGCTTGGTCGGGTGGAACGACTATGGCTACACCTTC
TRBD2	TRBJ2-2	-	TRBV4-1	CASSQGLAANTGELFF	TGCGCCAGCAGCCAAGGACTAGCGGCGAACACCGGGGAGCTGTTTTTT
-	TRBJ1-1	-	TRBV11-3	CASSLGGPNTEAFF	TGTGCCAGCAGCTTAGGGGGGCCGAACACTGAAGCTTTCTTT
-	TRBJ1-1	-	TRBV19	CASTGLNTEAFF	TGTGCCAGTACGGGGTTGAACACTGAAGCTTTCTTT
-	TRBJ1-2	-	TRBV6-6	CASSYRDGYTF	TGTGCCAGCAGCTACAGAGATGGCTACACCTTC
TRBD1	TRBJ1-3	-	TRBV19	CASSAQSGTVSGNTIYF	TGTGCCAGTAGTGCTCAATCCGGGACAGTTTCTGGAAACACCATATATTTT
TRBD1	TRBJ1-1	-	TRBV2	CASTQRGLNTEAFF	TGTGCCAGTACCCAAAGGGGGCTTAACACTGAAGCTTTCTTT